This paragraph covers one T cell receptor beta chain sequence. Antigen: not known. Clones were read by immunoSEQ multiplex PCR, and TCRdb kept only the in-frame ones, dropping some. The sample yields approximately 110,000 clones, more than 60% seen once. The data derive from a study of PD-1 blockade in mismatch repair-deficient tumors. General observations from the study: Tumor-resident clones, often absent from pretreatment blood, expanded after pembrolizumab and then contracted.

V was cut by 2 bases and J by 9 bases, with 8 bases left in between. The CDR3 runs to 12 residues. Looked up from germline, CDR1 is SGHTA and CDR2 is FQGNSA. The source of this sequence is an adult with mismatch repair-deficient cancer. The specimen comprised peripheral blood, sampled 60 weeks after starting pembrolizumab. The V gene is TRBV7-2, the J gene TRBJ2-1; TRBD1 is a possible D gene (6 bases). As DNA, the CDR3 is TGTGCCAGCAGCTTACGCAGGGGTGAGCAGTTCTTC. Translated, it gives CASSLRRGEQFF.